This TCR beta chain is drawn from a study of T cell repertoires in aging, cancer and after chemotherapy. Study-level background: Healthy donor repertoires were recorded over several months to years and showed clear clonal overlap.

Of note for this clonotype: As yet, its antigen is unknown.

Multiplex touch-down PCR with TRB-A/B primers amplified rearranged V-D-J TRB sequences. TCRdb reprocessed the multiplex PCR reads via MiXCR and lists one record per CDR3 protein. The data show a few thousand distinct CDR3 sequences, with approximately 22% seen just once and over 7.5% held by the top ten. Trimming left V 1 base short and J 7 bases short, with 7 bases between. In germline, CDR1 is KGHDR, CDR2 SFDVKD. The CDR3 contains 13 residues. TCR beta rearrangements were amplified from peripheral blood genomic DNA. Overall study findings and caveats: Across the chemotherapy interval, each cancer cohort showed higher median generation probability, suggesting thymic rebound. Age-matched healthy donors had significantly more diverse, less clonal blood TCR repertoires than untreated cancer patients.

Sequencing was performed on blood. This TCR was recovered from a human donor in good health. The chain employs TRBV24-1 and TRBJ2-1, with D maybe TRBD1 (6 bases). CDR3 bases: TGTGCCACCAGTGATTTCAGGGGAAATGAGCAGTTCTTC. Amino acid sequence: CATSDFRGNEQFF.